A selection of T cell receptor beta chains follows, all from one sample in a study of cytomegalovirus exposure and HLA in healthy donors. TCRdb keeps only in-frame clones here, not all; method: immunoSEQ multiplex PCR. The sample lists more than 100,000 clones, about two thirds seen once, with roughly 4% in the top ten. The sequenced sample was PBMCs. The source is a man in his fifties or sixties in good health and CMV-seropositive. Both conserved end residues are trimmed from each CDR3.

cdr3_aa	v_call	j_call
ASSPYEGAGEQY	TRBV19	TRBJ2-7
ASSPMGENYGYT	TRBV5-1	TRBJ1-2
AWRVVIYEQY	TRBV30	TRBJ2-7
AISESPSGRDTGGLF	TRBV10-3	TRBJ2-2
ASSSYDNTGELF	TRBV5-6	TRBJ2-2
ASSLGGARITEAF	TRBV28	TRBJ1-1
ASSSPWTVSTDTQY	TRBV7-9	TRBJ2-3
ASITGQGVTEAF	TRBV6-6	TRBJ1-1
ASSLASGKNTGELF	TRBV5-4	TRBJ2-2
ASSFLGQGSAGELF	TRBV7-2	TRBJ2-2
ASSFAAGVGDTQY	TRBV5-1	TRBJ2-3
SAQPQGAYGYT	TRBV29-1	TRBJ1-2
ASMSGPDEQY	TRBV6-6	TRBJ2-7